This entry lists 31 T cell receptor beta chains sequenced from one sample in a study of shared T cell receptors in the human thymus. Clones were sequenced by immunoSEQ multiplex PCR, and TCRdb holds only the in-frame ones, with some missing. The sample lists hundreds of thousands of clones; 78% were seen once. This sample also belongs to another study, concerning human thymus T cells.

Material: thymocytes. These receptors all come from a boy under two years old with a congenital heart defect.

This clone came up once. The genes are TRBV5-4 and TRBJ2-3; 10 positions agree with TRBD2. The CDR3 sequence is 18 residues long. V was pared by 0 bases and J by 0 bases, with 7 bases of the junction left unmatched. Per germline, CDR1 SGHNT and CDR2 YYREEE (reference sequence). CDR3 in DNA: TGTGCCAGCAGCTTGGGTCTAGCGGGAGCCCCCAGCACAGATACGCAGTATTTT. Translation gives CASSLGLAGAPSTDTQYF.

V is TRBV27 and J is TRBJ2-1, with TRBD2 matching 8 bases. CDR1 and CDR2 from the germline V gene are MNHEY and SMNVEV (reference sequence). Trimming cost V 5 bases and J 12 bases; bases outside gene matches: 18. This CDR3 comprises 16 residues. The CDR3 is CASSIHELAARGGQFF. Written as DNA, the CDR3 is TGTGCCAGCAGTATACACGAACTAGCGGCGAGGGGGGGGCAGTTCTTC.

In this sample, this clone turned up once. CDR3 coding DNA: TGTGCCAGCAGTTCCCGGGACAGGAGGAACGAGCAGTACTTC. Its translation: CASSSRDRRNEQYF. This chain joins TRBV27 and TRBJ2-7; TRBD1 matches at 8 bases. This CDR3 comprises 14 residues. Unmatched junction bases numbered 7, after V lost 4 bases and J lost 5 bases. Germline CDR1 is MNHEY and CDR2 is SMNVEV (reference sequence).

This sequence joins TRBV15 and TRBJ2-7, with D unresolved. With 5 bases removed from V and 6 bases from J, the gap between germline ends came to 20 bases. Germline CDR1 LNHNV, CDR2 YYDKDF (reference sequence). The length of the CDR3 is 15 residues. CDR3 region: CATSFQSPNLGEQYF. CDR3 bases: TGTGCCACCAGCTTTCAAAGCCCTAACCTTGGCGAGCAGTACTTC. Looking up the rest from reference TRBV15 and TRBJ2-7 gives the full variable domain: DAMVIQNPRYQVTQFGKPVTLSCSQTLNHNVMYWYQQKSSQAPKLLFHYYDKDFNNEADTPDNFQSRRPNTSFCFLDIRSPGLGDTAMYLCATSFQSPNLGEQYFGPGTRLTVT.

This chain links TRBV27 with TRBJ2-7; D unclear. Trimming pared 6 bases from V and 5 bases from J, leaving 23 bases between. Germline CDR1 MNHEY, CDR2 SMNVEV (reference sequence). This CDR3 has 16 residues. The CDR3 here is CASRCLKQCSNHEQYF. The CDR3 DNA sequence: TGTGCCAGCAGGTGCCTCAAACAGTGCTCAAACCACGAGCAGTACTTC.

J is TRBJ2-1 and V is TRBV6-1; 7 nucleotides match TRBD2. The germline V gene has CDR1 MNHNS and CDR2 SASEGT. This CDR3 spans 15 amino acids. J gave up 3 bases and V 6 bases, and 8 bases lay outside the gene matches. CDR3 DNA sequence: TGTGCCAGCAGGGTTCTAGCGGACCACTACAATGAGCAGTTCTTC. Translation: CASRVLADHYNEQFF.

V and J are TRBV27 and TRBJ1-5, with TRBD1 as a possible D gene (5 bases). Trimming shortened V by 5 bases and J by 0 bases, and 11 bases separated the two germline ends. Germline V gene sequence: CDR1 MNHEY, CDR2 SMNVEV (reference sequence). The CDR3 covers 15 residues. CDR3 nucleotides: TGTGCCAGCAGTACTCGGGGGGATAGCAATCAGCCCCAGCATTTT. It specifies CASSTRGDSNQPQHF.

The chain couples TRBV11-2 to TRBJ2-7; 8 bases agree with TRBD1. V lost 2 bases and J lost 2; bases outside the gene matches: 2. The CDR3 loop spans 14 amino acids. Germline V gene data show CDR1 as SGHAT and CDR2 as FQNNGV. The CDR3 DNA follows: TGTGCCAGCAGCTTACCAGGGGGCCCCTACGAGCAGTACTTC. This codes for CASSLPGGPYEQYF.

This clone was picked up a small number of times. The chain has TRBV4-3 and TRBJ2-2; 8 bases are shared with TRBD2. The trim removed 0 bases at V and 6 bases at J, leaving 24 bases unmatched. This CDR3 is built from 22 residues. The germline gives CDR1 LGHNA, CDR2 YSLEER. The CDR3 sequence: CASSQDRSSRGAIHGASGELFF. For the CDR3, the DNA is TGCGCCAGCAGCCAAGATAGATCTTCGCGGGGGGCAATCCATGGGGCCTCCGGGGAGCTGTTTTTT.

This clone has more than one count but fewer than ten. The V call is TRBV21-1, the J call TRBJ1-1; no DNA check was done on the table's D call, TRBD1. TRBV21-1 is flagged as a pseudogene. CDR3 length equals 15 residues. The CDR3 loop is CASKGQGSRNTEAFF. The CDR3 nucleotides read TGTGCCAGCAAGGGACAGGGGTCCCGGAACACTGAAGCTTTCTTT.

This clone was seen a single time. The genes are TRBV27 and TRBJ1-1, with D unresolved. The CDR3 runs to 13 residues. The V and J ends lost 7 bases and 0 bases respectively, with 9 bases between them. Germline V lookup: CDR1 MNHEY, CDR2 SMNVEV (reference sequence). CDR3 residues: CASTSGMNTEAFF. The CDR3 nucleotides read TGTGCCAGCACTTCCGGGATGAACACTGAAGCTTTCTTT.

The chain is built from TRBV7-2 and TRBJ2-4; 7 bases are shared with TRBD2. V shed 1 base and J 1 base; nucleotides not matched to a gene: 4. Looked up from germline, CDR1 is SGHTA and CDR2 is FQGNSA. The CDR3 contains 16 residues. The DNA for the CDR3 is TGTGCCAGCAGCTTAGTGGGGAGGGGTGCCAAAAACATTCAGTACTTC. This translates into CASSLVGRGAKNIQYF.

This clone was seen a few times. In DNA, the CDR3 is TGCGCCAGCAGTGAGTCAAGGACTAGCGGGAGGGCCTTAGCGTACAATGAGCAGTTCTTC. This codes for CASSESRTSGRALAYNEQFF. V and J are TRBV10-1 and TRBJ2-1; 15 bases are a match to TRBD2. Unmatched junction bases numbered 10, after V lost 0 bases and J lost 4 bases. Germline CDR1 reads WNHNN; CDR2 reads SYGVQD (reference sequence). The CDR3 is made up of 20 amino acids.

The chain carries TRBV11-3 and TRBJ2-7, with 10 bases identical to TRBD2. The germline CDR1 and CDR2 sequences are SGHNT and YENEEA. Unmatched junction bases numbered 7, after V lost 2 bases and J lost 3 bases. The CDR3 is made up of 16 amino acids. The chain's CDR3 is CASSLYWSSGSYEQYF. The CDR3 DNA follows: TGTGCCAGCAGCTTATATTGGTCTAGCGGGAGCTACGAGCAGTACTTC.

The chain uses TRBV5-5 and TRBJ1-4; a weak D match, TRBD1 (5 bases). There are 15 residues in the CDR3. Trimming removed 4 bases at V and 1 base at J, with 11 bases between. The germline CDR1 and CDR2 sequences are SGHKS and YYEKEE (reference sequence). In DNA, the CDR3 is TGTGCCAGCAGCCGGCCGGGGGAAACTAATGAAAAACTGTTTTTT. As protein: CASSRPGETNEKLFF.

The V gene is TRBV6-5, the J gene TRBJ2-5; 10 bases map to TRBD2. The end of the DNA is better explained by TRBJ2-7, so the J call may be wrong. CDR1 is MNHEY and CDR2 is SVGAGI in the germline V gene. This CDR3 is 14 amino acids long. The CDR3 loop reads CASRGAGGAYEQYF. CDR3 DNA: TGTGCCAGCAGGGGAGCGGGAGGGGCCTACGAGCAGTACTTC.

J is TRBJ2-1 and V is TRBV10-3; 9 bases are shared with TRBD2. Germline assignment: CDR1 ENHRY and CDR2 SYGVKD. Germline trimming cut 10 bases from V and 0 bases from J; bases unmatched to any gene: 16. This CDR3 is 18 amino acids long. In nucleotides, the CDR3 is TGTGCCACCAATGGCGTCCTAGCGGGGCATTTCTCCTACAATGAGCAGTTCTTC. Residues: CATNGVLAGHFSYNEQFF.

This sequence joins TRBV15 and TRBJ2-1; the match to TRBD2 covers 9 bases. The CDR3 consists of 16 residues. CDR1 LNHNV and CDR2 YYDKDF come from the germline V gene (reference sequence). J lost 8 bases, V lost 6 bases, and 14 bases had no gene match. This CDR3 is CATRRGAGGPSDEQFF. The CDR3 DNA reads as TGTGCCACCAGGCGAGGGGCGGGAGGGCCGTCGGATGAGCAGTTCTTC.

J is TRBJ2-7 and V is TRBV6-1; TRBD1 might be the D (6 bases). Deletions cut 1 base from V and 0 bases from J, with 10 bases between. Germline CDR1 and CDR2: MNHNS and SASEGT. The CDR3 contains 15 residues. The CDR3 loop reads CASSEVRDNSYEQYF. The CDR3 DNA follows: TGTGCCAGCAGTGAAGTCCGGGACAACTCCTACGAGCAGTACTTC.

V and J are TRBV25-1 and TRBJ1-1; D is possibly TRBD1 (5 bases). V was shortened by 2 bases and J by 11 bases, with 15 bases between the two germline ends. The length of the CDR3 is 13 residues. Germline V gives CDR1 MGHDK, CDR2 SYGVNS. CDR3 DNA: TGTGCCAGCAGTGAACGGGACTCCAGAAGGGCTTTCTTT. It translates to CASSERDSRRAFF.

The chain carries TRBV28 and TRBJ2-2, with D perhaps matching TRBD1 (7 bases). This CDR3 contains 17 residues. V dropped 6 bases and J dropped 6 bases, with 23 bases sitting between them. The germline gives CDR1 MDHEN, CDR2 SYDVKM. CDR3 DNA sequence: TGTGCCAGCAGCCGGGACAGCCCATGCAGGGGGGCCGGGGAGCTGTTTTTT. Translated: CASSRDSPCRGAGELFF.

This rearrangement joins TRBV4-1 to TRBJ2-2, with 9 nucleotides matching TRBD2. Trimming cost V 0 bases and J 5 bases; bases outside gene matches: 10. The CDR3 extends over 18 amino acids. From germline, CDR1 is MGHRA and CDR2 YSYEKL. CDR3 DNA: TGCGCCAGCAGCCAAGATGGGGGAGTAGCGGGAGCGACCGGGGAGCTGTTTTTT. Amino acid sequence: CASSQDGGVAGATGELFF.

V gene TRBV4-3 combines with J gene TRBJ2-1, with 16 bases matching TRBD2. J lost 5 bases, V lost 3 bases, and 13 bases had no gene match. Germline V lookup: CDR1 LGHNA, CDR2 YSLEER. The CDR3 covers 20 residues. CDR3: CASSQSLTGTSGRDHNEQFF. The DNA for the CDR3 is TGCGCCAGCAGCCAGTCACTCACCGGGACTAGCGGGAGGGACCACAATGAGCAGTTCTTC.

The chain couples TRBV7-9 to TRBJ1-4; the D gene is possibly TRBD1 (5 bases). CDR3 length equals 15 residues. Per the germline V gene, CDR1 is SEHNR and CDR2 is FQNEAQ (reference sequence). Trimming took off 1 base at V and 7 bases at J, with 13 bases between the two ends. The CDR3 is CASSLEDTRREKLFF. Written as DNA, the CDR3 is TGTGCCAGCAGCTTAGAGGACACCCGGCGTGAAAAACTGTTTTTT.

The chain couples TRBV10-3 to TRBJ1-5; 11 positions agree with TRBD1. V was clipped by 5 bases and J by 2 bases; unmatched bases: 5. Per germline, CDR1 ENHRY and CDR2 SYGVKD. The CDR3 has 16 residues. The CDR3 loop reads CAISWTGGRGNQPQHF. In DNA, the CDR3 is TGTGCCATCAGTTGGACAGGGGGCCGGGGCAATCAGCCCCAGCATTTT.

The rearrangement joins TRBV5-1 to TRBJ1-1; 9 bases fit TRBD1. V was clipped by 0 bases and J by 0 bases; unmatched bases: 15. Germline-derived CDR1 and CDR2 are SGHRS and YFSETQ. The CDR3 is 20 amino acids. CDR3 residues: CASSLEVGGQGDPMNTEAFF. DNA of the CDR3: TGCGCCAGCAGCTTGGAGGTCGGGGGACAGGGTGACCCAATGAACACTGAAGCTTTCTTT.

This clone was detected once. DNA of the CDR3: TGTGCCTGGAGTGTACCCTTTTCTAGCGGGAGGACAGATACGCAGTATTTT. It translates to CAWSVPFSSGRTDTQYF. The chain is built from TRBV30 and TRBJ2-3, with 11 bases fitting TRBD2. The CDR3 runs to 17 residues. V gave up 0 bases and J gave up 3 bases; unmatched junction bases: 8. Germline V CDR1 and CDR2: GTSNPN, SVGIG (reference sequence). Together with reference TRBV30 and TRBJ2-3, the CDR3 gives the full variable domain: SQTIHQWPATLVQPVGSPLSLECTVEGTSNPNLYWYRQAAGRGLQLLFYSVGIGQISSEVPQNLSASRPQDRQFILSSKKLLLSDSGFYLCAWSVPFSSGRTDTQYFGPGTRLTVL.

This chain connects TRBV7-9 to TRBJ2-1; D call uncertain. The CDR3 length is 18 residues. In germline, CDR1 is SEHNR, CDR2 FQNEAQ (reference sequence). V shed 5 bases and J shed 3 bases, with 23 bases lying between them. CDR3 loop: CASSPHRHTVNDYNEQFF. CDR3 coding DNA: TGTGCCAGCAGCCCTCATCGCCATACAGTTAACGACTACAATGAGCAGTTCTTC.

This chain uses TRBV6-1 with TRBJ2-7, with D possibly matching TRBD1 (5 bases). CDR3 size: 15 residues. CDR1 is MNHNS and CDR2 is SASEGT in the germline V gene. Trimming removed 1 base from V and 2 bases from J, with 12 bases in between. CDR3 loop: CASSEVGQLTYEQYF. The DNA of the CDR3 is TGTGCCAGCAGTGAAGTTGGACAACTTACCTACGAGCAGTACTTC.

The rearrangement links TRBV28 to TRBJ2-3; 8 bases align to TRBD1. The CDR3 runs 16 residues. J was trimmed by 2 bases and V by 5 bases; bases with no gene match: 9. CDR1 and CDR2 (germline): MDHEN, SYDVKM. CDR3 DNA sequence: TGTGCCAGCAGTCCCCGGACAGGGATAGACACAGATACGCAGTATTTT. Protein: CASSPRTGIDTDTQYF.

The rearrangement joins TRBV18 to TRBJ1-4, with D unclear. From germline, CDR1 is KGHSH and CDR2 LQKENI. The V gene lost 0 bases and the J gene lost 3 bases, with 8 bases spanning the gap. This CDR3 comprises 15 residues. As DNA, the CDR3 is TGTGCCAGCTCACCACCATCCGGGGCTAATGAAAAACTGTTTTTT. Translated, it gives CASSPPSGANEKLFF.